The 4 T cell receptor beta chains presented below share a single source sample, sequenced in a study of cytomegalovirus exposure and HLA in healthy donors. 13 Jbeta primers and 60 Vbeta primers were used for the PCR. Generated by immunoSEQ multiplex PCR, the TCRdb table keeps only in-frame clones and is missing some. The sample has approximately 150,000 clones, around 82% seen once. Sequenced: PBMCs. The receptor set was obtained from a man aged 50-59 years in good health and CMV-seropositive.

This clone was seen more than once but under ten times. This chain uses TRBV4-3 with TRBJ2-2, with D perhaps matching TRBD2 (6 bases). V gave up 4 bases and J gave up 5 bases, with 17 bases separating them. Germline V lookup: CDR1 LGHNA, CDR2 YSLEER. The CDR3 is 16 residues long. The CDR3: CASSPGWGVGTGELFF. DNA for the CDR3: TGCGCCAGCAGCCCAGGCTGGGGGGTTGGGACCGGGGAGCTGTTTTTT.

This clone was detected a few times. J is TRBJ2-7 and V is TRBV14; D ambiguous. V was cut by 1 base and J by 3 bases, with 7 bases left in between. The CDR3 extends over 13 amino acids. Per the germline V gene, CDR1 is SGHDN and CDR2 is FVKESK. In DNA, the CDR3 is TGTGCCAGCAGCCAAGGAACCTACTACGAGCAGTACTTC. It encodes CASSQGTYYEQYF.

The chain employs TRBV19 and TRBJ2-3; D is uncertain. Germline CDR1 is LNHDA and CDR2 is SQIVND (reference sequence). The CDR3 runs 14 residues. V dropped 6 bases and J dropped 6 bases, with 16 bases sitting between them. The CDR3 nucleotides read TGTGCCAGTAGAATGGGCAGGCATGGGGATACGCAGTATTTT. It codes for CASRMGRHGDTQYF.

V is TRBV27 and J is TRBJ1-5; D uncertain. Germline CDR1 MNHEY, CDR2 SMNVEV (reference sequence). Trimming took off 4 bases at V and 2 bases at J, with 9 bases between the two ends. CDR3 length: 14 residues. The CDR3 DNA sequence: TGTGCCAGCAGTTCGGGCGGGGGCAATCAGCCCCAGCATTTT. This translates into CASSSGGGNQPQHF.